This T cell receptor beta chain is drawn from a study of CD8 T cells in ankylosing spondylitis. TCRdb redid the calling of the 5' RACE reads with MiXCR, one entry per CDR3 protein. The repertoire holds 670,000 or so distinct CDR3 sequences, under 20% seen once, with over 15% in the top ten. This clonotype has a handful of counts. Its antigen is not identified. This CDR3 is 15 amino acids long. V lost 5 bases and J 8 bases, leaving 18 bases between the germline ends. The study, taken as a whole, reports: A TCR beta motif made of about 8 highly homologous variants seemed typical of ankylosing spondylitis blood. Disease-linked clones proved CD8+ and comparatively uncommon in peripheral blood.

The TCR comes from a male donor with ankylosing spondylitis. The chain carries TRBV12-3 or TRBV12-4 and TRBJ2-2, with D hard to call. The sample consisted of blood, either unsorted or a sorted T cell fraction (not recorded which). The CDR3 bases are TGTGCCAGCAGTCCACTGGACCTATCTGGGGGGGAGCTGTTTTTT. Its translation is CASSPLDLSGGELFF.